Following are 21 T cell receptor delta chains from one sample sequenced in a study of γδ T cells in repeated Plasmodium falciparum infection. Flow sorting of PBMC yielded separate Vgamma9/Vdelta2+ and Vdelta2-negative gammadelta T cell populations for bulk repertoire analysis. TCRdb re-called the multiplex PCR reads through CATT. The sample has 45,000 to 50,000 delta-chain clones, 1.5% to 2% seen once; the top ten hold roughly 8.6%. Sequences were obtained from gamma-delta T cells from blood. Source of these receptors: a pool of human donors (malaria-infected and uninfected, not separated).

About this clone: A far larger clone is one base from this, pointing to a likely read error. Other DNA sequences in this specimen translate into the identical CDR3. This sequence joins TRDV1 and TRDJ1; 11 bases match TRDD3. TCRdb supplies no J gene; here it was assigned by aligning the nucleotide sequence to germline. CDR1 is TSWWSYY, CDR2 QGS, per germline. Germline trimming cut 3 bases from V and 2 bases from J; bases unmatched to any gene: 23. The CDR3 consists of 22 residues. Written as DNA, the CDR3 is TGTGCTCTTGGGGACCCTTCCTTCTACTGGGGGATAGGGTCGTCGTATACCGATAAACTCATCTTT. Translated, it gives CALGDPSFYWGIGSSYTDKLIF.

Notes on this clone: A far bigger clonotype differs at one base, so this is likely a read error. In the same sample, other DNA sequences code for this CDR3. The chain couples TRDV1 to TRDJ1, with 7 positions matching TRDD3. The J gene, absent from TCRdb, was called here by matching the DNA to germline. CDR1 and CDR2 from the germline V gene are TSWWSYY and QGS. The CDR3 contains 19 residues. CDR3 loop: CALGGMDWGPRAYTDKLIF. Here the CDR3 DNA reads TGCGCTCTTGGGGGGATGGACTGGGGTCCCCGGGCCTACACCGATAAACTCATCTTT.

Points on this clone: For this DNA, TCRdb reports the protein of a much larger clone, which diverges at residue 11, most likely from a read error; the protein presented here is translated directly from the DNA. The rearrangement joins TRDV1 to TRDJ1, with D unclear. Since TCRdb gives no J gene, matching the DNA to germline was used here to assign it. Germline V CDR1 and CDR2: TSWWSYY, QGS. The germline V and J ends were trimmed by 0 bases and 0 bases, with 14 bases remaining between them. The CDR3 runs to 17 residues. This CDR3 reads CALGELRTGLHTDKLIF. The DNA of the CDR3 is TGTGCTCTTGGGGAACTTCGGACCGGACTGCACACCGATAAACTCATCTTT.

This clone turned up a few times. A much larger clone is a single base away; this may be a read error. Other DNA sequences in the same sample also yield this CDR3. V is TRDV3 and J is TRDJ1; 10 bases are a match to TRDD3. The CDR3 spans 17 residues. Per the germline V gene, CDR1 is TVYSNPD and CDR2 is GDNSRS (reference sequence). The CDR3 region has the DNA TGCGCCATAGACCTACGGTTCTGGGGGATAGCCCCCGATAAACTCATCTTT. Its translation is CAIDLRFWGIAPDKLIF.

This clone showed up just a few times. TCRdb's listed protein matches a much larger clone and diverges from this DNA's translation at residue 19, likely through a read error; the protein shown comes from the DNA. The V gene call reads TRDV2; no J gene was called; the table names TRDD3, a call not compared with the DNA. Looked up from germline, CDR1 is GEAIGNYY and CDR2 is EKD. There are 21 residues in the CDR3. The CDR3 protein is CACDKRSWGFLKTWDTRQTFF. The CDR3 region has the DNA TGTGCCTGTGACAAGAGGAGCTGGGGGTTCCTTAAGACCTGGGACACCCGACAGACGTTTTTC.

As for this clone: The amino acid sequence in TCRdb belongs to a much larger clone and departs from this DNA's translation at residue 4, likely a sequencing read error; the sequence shown is translated from the DNA. The rearrangement links TRDV1 to TRDJ3; D is unclear. Since TCRdb gives no J gene, matching the DNA to germline was used here to assign it. The CDR3 loop spans 19 amino acids. The germline V gene encodes CDR1 TSWWSYY and CDR2 QGS. The CDR3 DNA is TGTGCTCTTAGGGAGTCTCTATTGAGATTCTCCTGGGACACCCGACAGATGTTTTTC. Protein: CALRESLLRFSWDTRQMFF.

A word on this clone: TCRdb assigns this DNA the protein of a much larger clone, which departs from its translation at residue 14; this likely reflects a read error, and the protein shown comes from translating the DNA. The chain is built from TRDV1 and TRDJ1; 13 nucleotides align to TRDD3. No J gene was available from TCRdb, and it was assigned here by a germline match of the DNA. This CDR3 has 17 residues. Germline loops: CDR1 TSWWSYY, CDR2 QGS. In DNA, the CDR3 is TGTGCTCTTGGGACTTCCTACTGGGGGATACGGGTCGATCAACTCATCTTT. It is translated as CALGTSYWGIRVDQLIF.

Regarding this clone: A read error is the likely source, as a far larger clone sits one nucleotide away. Other nucleotide sequences in the sample specify the same CDR3. CDR3 nucleotide sequence: TGCGCTCTTGGGGAACTTTGGCCCGACTGGGGGATACAGGTCCGCACTTACACCGATAAACTCATCTTT. As protein: CALGELWPDWGIQVRTYTDKLIF. This chain links TRDV1 with TRDJ1; 12 nucleotides agree with TRDD3. Germline matching of the DNA provided the J gene here, since TCRdb leaves it blank. CDR1 is TSWWSYY and CDR2 is QGS in the germline V gene. This CDR3 is built from 23 residues.

On this clone: A read error is likely here: a far larger clone is one base away. Other DNA sequences from this sample encode an identical CDR3 as well. The genes are TRDV1 and TRDJ1, with a tentative D call TRDD3 (5 bases). No J gene is reported in TCRdb; it was inferred here by comparing the DNA with germline. Per the germline V gene, CDR1 is TSWWSYY and CDR2 is QGS. The CDR3 covers 19 residues. The chain's CDR3 is CALGESPPLRPPYTDKLIF. In DNA form, the CDR3 reads TGCGCTCTTGGGGAAAGCCCCCCACTCCGTCCACCGTACACCGATAAACTCATCTTT.

In the case of this clone: The TCRdb record carries a much larger clone's protein, which differs from this DNA's translation at residue 16; a read error is the likely cause, and the protein listed here is the DNA translation. The J gene is uncalled and the V gene is TRDV1; the D call TRDD3 from the table was never checked on the DNA. Germline CDR1 TSWWSYY, CDR2 QGS. The CDR3 has 18 residues. In DNA, the CDR3 is TGTGCTCTTGAGTTTTCCGGCCTGGGGACTCCAGCGAAAACTAAACCCATCTTT. Its protein is CALEFSGLGTPAKTKPIF.

The table lists this clone with a few counts. This probably arose from a read error, given a far larger clone one base away. The sample holds other DNA sequences that translate to the same CDR3. The chain has TRDV1 and TRDJ1; 8 positions agree with TRDD3. Germline V gives CDR1 TSWWSYY, CDR2 QGS. The length of the CDR3 is 19 residues. V shed 3 bases, J shed 8 bases, and the junction held 23 bases outside the gene matches. CDR3 sequence (DNA): TGTGCTCTTGGGGATCCGTGGTCGGGTACTGGGGGGTACGGCGTAAAACTCATCTTT. Its protein is CALGDPWSGTGGYGVKLIF.

This clone was detected a few times. A single base is all that separates this from a far larger clone, so a read error is likely. The same CDR3 arises from other DNA sequences in this sample as well. This chain links TRDV1 with TRDJ1; TRDD3 matches 7 bases. TCRdb is silent on the J gene; assignment here came from matching the DNA to germline. CDR1 is TSWWSYY and CDR2 is QGS in the germline V gene. The CDR3 totals 19 residues. V was clipped by 3 bases and J by 0 bases; unmatched bases: 16. DNA of the CDR3: TGTGCTCTTGGGGACCGCGACTGGGGAATACCCAGAAACACCGATAAACTCATCTTT. It specifies CALGDRDWGIPRNTDKLIF.

Worth noting for this clone: It is likely a read error: a sequence one base away is far more abundant. Other DNA sequences from this sample encode an identical CDR3 as well. The chain carries TRDV2 and TRDJ1; 8 positions agree with TRDD3. TCRdb is silent on the J gene; assignment here came from matching the DNA to germline. With 1 base clipped from V and 0 bases from J, the junction kept 15 bases outside the gene matches. The CDR3 is 19 residues long. CDR1 is GEAIGNYY, CDR2 EKD, per germline. This CDR3 is CACDTVLLGGKAYTDKLIF. In nucleotides, the CDR3 is TGTGCCTGTGACACGGTTTTACTGGGGGGAAAAGCATACACCGATAAACTCATCTTT.

This clone was seen at least ten times. TCRdb shows a much larger clone's protein in place of this DNA's translation, and the two differ at residue 12, likely through a read error; the protein shown is translated from the DNA. This chain links TRDV2 with TRDJ1; 9 bases are a match to TRDD3. The CDR3 contains 19 residues. With V trimmed by 0 bases and J by 0 bases, 13 bases remained unmatched. From germline, CDR1 is GEAIGNYY and CDR2 EKD. CDR3 DNA sequence: TGTGCCTGTGACACCTTTTCCTACGGGGGATACAGGTACACCGATAAACTCATCTTT. Its protein product is CACDTFSYGGYRYTDKLIF.

This clone was seen more than once but under ten times. A read error likely explains this, since a far larger clone differs by one base. Other DNA sequences from this sample encode an identical CDR3 as well. The V call is TRDV1, the J call TRDJ1; 8 bases map to TRDD3. No J segment appears in TCRdb, so it was assigned here by matching the sequence to germline. The CDR3 runs 21 residues. Germline CDR1 and CDR2: TSWWSYY and QGS. CDR3 protein: CALGESLSYGPLWGRFDKLIF. The CDR3 DNA reads as TGCGCTCTTGGGGAATCACTGTCCTACGGGCCCCTCTGGGGGAGATTCGATAAACTCATCTTT.

This clone was detected only a few times. The TCRdb record carries a much larger clone's protein, which differs from this DNA's translation at residue 16; a read error is the likely cause, and the protein listed here is the DNA translation. The genes are TRDV1 and TRDJ1, with TRDD3 matching 7 bases. CDR3 length equals 17 residues. Germline assignment: CDR1 TSWWSYY and CDR2 QGS. CDR3 sequence (DNA): TGTGCTCTTGGGGAACTGGGTGGGGGACAAAGCACCGATAAACTCACCTTT. This sequence encodes CALGELGGGQSTDKLTF.

This clone was counted at least ten times. Distinct nucleotide sequences in the sample also encode this CDR3. V and J are TRDV1 and TRDJ1; TRDD3 aligns across 10 bases. Germline V gene data show CDR1 as TSWWSYY and CDR2 as QGS. This CDR3 is built from 13 residues. The CDR3 DNA sequence: TGTTCTGGGGGATATGAAGGAACTTATAAACTCATCTTT. This translates into CSGGYEGTYKLIF.

In regard to this clone: This likely came from a read error, as a far larger clone is one base away. Other DNA sequences in the same sample also yield this CDR3. The chain recombines TRDV1 with TRDJ1, with 7 bases matching TRDD3. In the absence of a J gene in TCRdb, the DNA was matched to germline to assign it here. CDR3 length: 19 residues. V lost 4 bases, J lost 0 bases, and 17 bases stayed unmatched. Germline lookup yields CDR1 TSWWSYY and CDR2 QGS. The CDR3 is CALGGGVLRIRSYTDKLIF. As DNA, the CDR3 is TGTGCTCTTGGGGGGGGCGTCCTCAGGATACGTTCGTACACCGATAAACTCATCTTT.

This clone came up a few times. TCRdb records a much larger clone's protein for this DNA, with a difference at residue 4 that likely arises from a read error; the protein given is the translation of the DNA. This sequence joins TRDV1 and TRDJ1, with 12 nucleotides matching TRDD3. TCRdb is silent on the J gene; assignment here came from matching the DNA to germline. CDR1 is TSWWSYY, CDR2 QGS, per germline. The CDR3 has 21 amino acids. The CDR3 sequence: CALRDRPSRHWGIPMADKLIF. The CDR3 nucleotides read TGTGCTCTTAGGGACCGGCCTTCTCGCCACTGGGGGATACCCATGGCCGATAAACTCATCTTT.

About this clone: It is likely a read error: a sequence one base away is far more abundant. Additional DNA sequences in this sample encode the identical CDR3. J is TRDJ1 and V is TRDV1; 13 nucleotides align to TRDD3. This CDR3 spans 21 amino acids. J lost 0 bases, V lost 5 bases, and 18 bases had no gene match. Per the germline V gene, CDR1 is TSWWSYY and CDR2 is QGS. The CDR3, as DNA: TGTGCTCTTGGGCTTACTCGACGCAATAACTGGGGGATACGGTACACCGATAAACTCATCTTT. It codes for CALGLTRRNNWGIRYTDKLIF.

This clone came up a few times. One base separates it from a far larger clone, so it is likely a read error. The same CDR3 also results from other DNA sequences found in this sample. This sequence joins TRDV1 and TRDJ1, with 10 bases matching TRDD3. Matching the DNA to germline supplied the J gene, which TCRdb does not give. Germline V gene lookup returns CDR1 TSWWSYY and CDR2 QGS. This CDR3 has 21 residues. V lost 2 bases to trimming and J lost 6 bases; unmatched junction nucleotides: 24. CDR3 DNA: TGTGCTCTTGGGGAAAAACGGCGTTGTTCTGGGGGATATGAGGGAACTTATAAACTCATCTTT. Protein product: CALGEKRRCSGGYEGTYKLIF.